This T cell receptor (beta chain) emerged from a study of blood T cells in healthy people across ages. As for the study in general: For every two T cells, template switching captured about one barcoded beta molecule.

This clonotype was counted only a few times. Each donor was a healthy Caucasian individual from Russia, aged roughly 6 to 95. The authors ran a second PCR of about 6 to 11 cycles using a sample-barcoded 5' primer and a J-beta primer mix. TCRdb independently ran MiXCR on the 5' RACE reads; one entry per CDR3 protein. The data show about 1.7 million distinct CDR3 sequences, 25% to 30% seen once. The CDR3 extends over 13 amino acids. With 3 bases removed from V and 0 bases from J, the gap between germline ends came to 9 bases. From germline, CDR1 is DFQATT and CDR2 SNEGSKA (reference sequence). This clonotype was sampled from a woman in her 30s in good health. Sequences were obtained from blood. The J gene is TRBJ2-7, the V gene TRBV20-1, with unresolved D. CDR3 DNA sequence: TGCAGTGCTAGTCTCTCTAGCTCCTACGAGCAGTACTTC. Translating gives CSASLSSSYEQYF.